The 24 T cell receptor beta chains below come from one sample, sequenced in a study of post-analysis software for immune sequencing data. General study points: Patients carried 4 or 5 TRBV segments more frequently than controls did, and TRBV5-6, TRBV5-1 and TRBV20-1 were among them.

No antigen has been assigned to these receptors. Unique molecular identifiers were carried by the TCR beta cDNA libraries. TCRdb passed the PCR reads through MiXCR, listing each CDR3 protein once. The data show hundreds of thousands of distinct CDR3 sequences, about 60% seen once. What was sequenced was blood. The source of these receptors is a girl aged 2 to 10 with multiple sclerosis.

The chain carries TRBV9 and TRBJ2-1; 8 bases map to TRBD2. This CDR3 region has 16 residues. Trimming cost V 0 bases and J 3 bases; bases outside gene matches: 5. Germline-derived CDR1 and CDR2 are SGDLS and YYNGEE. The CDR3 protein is CASSVGVLAVYNEQFF. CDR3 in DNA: TGTGCCAGCAGCGTAGGGGTACTAGCGGTCTACAATGAGCAGTTCTTC.

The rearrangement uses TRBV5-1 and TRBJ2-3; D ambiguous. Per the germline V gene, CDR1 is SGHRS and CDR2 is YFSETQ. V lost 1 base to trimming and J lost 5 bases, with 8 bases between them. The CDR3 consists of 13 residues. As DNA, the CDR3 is TGCGCCAGCAGCTTGTCGTGGCAAGATACGCAGTATTTT. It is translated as CASSLSWQDTQYF. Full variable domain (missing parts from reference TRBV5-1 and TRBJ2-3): KAGVTQTPRYLIKTRGQQVTLSCSPISGHRSVSWYQQTPGQGLQFLFEYFSETQRNKGNFPGRFSGRQFSNSRSEMNVSTLELGDSALYLCASSLSWQDTQYFGPGTRLTVL.

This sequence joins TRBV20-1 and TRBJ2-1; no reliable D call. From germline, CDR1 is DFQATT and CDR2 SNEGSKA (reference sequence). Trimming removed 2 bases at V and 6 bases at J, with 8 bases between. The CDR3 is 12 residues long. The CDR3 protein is CSARLPVNEQFF. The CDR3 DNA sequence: TGCAGTGCTAGACTACCTGTCAATGAGCAGTTCTTC.

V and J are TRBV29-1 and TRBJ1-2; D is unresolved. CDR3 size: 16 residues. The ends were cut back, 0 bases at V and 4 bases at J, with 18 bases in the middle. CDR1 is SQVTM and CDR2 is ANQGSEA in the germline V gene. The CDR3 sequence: CSVEDTDGDFPYGYTF. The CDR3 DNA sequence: TGCAGCGTTGAAGATACGGACGGGGATTTTCCCTATGGCTACACCTTC.

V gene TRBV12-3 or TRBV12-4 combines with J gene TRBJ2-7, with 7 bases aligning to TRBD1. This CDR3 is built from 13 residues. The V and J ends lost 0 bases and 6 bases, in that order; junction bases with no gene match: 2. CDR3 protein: CASSLAQGVEQYF. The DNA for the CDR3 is TGTGCCAGCAGTTTAGCGCAGGGGGTCGAGCAGTACTTC.

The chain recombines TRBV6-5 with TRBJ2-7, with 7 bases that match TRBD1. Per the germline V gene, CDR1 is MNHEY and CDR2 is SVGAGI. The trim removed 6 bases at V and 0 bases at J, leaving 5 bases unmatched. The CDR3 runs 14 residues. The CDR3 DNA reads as TGTGCCAGCAGGCCGACAGGGAGCTCCTACGAGCAGTACTTC. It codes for CASRPTGSSYEQYF.

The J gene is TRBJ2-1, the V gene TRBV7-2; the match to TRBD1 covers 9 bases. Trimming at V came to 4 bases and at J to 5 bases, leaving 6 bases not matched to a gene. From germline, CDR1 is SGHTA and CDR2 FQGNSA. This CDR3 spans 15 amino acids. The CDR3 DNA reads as TGTGCCAGCAGCTCTAGACAGGGGGGACACAATGAGCAGTTCTTC. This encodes CASSSRQGGHNEQFF.

The CDR3 loop is CSVRTGENGYTF. The DNA of the CDR3 is TGCAGCGTTAGGACAGGGGAGAATGGCTACACCTTC. The rearrangement uses TRBV29-1 and TRBJ1-2; 9 bases map to TRBD1. V was pared by 5 bases and J by 6 bases, with 4 bases of the junction left unmatched. This CDR3 comprises 12 residues. CDR1 is SQVTM, CDR2 ANQGSEA, per germline. Full variable domain (missing parts from reference TRBV29-1 and TRBJ1-2): SAVISQKPSRDICQRGTSLTIQCQVDSQVTMMFWYRQQPGQSLTLIATANQGSEATYESGFVIDKFPISRPNLTFSTLTVSNMSPEDSSIYLCSVRTGENGYTFGSGTRLTVV.

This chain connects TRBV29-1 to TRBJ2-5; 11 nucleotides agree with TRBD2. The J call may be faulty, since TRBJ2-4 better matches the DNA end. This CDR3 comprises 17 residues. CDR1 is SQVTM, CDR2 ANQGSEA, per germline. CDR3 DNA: TGCAGCGTTCGGACTAGCGGGCTAGAAGGGGCCAAAAACATTCAGTACTTC. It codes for CSVRTSGLEGAKNIQYF.

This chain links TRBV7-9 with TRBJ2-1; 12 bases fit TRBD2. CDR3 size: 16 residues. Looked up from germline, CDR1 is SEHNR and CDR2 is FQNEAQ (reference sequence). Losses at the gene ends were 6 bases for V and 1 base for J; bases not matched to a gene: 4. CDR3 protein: CASRGLAGLSYNEQFF. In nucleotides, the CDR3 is TGTGCCAGCAGAGGACTAGCGGGATTGTCCTACAATGAGCAGTTCTTC.

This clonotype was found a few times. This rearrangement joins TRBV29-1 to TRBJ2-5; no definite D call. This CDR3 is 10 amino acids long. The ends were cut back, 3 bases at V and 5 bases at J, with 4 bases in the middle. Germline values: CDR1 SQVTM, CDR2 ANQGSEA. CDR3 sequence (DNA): TGCAGCGTTGAGAGTGAGACCCAGTACTTC. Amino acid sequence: CSVESETQYF.

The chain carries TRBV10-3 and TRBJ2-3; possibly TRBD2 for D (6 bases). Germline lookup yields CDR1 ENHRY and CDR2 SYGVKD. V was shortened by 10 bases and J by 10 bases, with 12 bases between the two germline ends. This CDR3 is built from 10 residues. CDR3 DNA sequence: TGTGCCACGGCCGGGACTTCGCAGTATTTT. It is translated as CATAGTSQYF.

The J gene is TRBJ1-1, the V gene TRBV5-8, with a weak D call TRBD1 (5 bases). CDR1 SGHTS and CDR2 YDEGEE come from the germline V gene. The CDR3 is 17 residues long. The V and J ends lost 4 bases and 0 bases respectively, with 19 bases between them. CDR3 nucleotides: TGTGCCAGCAGCGGGGGTCGTAGGGGCCAGATGAACACTGAAGCTTTCTTT. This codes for CASSGGRRGQMNTEAFF.

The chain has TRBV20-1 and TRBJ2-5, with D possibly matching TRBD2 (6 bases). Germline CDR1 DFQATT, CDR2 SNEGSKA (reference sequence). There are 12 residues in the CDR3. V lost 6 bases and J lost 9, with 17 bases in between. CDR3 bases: TGCAGTGCCAAGAGGGGCGGGAAAGCCCAGTACTTC. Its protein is CSAKRGGKAQYF.

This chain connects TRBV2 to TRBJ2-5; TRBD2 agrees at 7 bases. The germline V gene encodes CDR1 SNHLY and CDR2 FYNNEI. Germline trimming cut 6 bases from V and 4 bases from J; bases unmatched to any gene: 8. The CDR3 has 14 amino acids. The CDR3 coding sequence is TGTGCCAGCAGCGCCCGGCGGGGGTCAGAGACCCAGTACTTC. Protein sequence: CASSARRGSETQYF.

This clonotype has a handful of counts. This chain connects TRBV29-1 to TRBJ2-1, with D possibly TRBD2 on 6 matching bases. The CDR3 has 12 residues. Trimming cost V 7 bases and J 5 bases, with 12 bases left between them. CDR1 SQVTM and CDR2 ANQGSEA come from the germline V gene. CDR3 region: CSGRVSDNEQFF. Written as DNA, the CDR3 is TGCAGCGGGAGGGTATCGGACAATGAGCAGTTCTTC.

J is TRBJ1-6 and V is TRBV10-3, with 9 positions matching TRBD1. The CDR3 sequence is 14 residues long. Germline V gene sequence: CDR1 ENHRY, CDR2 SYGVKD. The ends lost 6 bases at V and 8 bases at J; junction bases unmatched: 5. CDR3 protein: CAIREGQGDSPLHF. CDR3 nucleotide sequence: TGTGCCATCAGGGAGGGACAGGGTGATTCACCCCTCCACTTT.

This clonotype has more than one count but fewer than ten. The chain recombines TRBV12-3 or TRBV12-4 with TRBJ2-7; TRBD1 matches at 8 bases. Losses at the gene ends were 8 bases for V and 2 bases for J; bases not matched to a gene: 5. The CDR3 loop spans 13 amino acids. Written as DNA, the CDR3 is TGTGCCAGCGGCGGACAGGGAACCTACGAGCAGTACTTC. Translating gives CASGGQGTYEQYF.

For the CDR3, the DNA is TGTGCCAGCAGCCTTGCACAGGGGGGGAACACTGAAGCTTTCTTT. The encoded protein is CASSLAQGGNTEAFF. This chain uses TRBV7-6 with TRBJ1-1, with 8 bases identical to TRBD1. Germline V CDR1 and CDR2: SGHVS, FNYEAQ. CDR3 length: 15 amino acids. The junction had 6 bases not matched to a gene; V was cut back by 5 bases and J by 1 base.

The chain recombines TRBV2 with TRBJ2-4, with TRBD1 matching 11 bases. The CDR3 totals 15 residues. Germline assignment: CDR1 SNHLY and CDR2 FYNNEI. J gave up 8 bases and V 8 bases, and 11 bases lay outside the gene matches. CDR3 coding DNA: TGTGCCAGCGGACAGGGGGCGAGATTGTCGGACATTCAGTACTTC. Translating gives CASGQGARLSDIQYF. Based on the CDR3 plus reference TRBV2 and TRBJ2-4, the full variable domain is EPEVTQTPSHQVTQMGQEVILRCVPISNHLYFYWYRQILGQKVEFLVSFYNNEISEKSEIFDDQFSVERPDGSNFTLKIRSTKLEDSAMYFCASGQGARLSDIQYFGAGTRLSVL.

In DNA, the CDR3 is TGCAGCGTTGTAGTGGATTTCGGGGGTTGGGAGCAGTTCTTC. As protein: CSVVVDFGGWEQFF. The V call is TRBV29-1, the J call TRBJ2-1; perhaps TRBD2 as D (6 bases). CDR1 and CDR2 from the germline V gene are SQVTM and ANQGSEA. V lost 4 bases and J 10 bases, leaving 20 bases between the germline ends. CDR3 length equals 14 residues.

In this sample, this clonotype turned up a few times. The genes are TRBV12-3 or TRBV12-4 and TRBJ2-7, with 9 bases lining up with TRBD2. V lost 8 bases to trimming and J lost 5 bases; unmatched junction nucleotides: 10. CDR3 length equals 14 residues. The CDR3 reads CASAKRAGGNEQYF. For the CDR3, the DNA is TGTGCCAGCGCAAAGCGGGCGGGAGGGAACGAGCAGTACTTC.

CDR3 sequence: CASSWGPTDTQYF. In DNA, the CDR3 is TGTGCCAGCAGTTGGGGGCCCACAGATACGCAGTATTTT. This chain connects TRBV6-2 or TRBV6-3 to TRBJ2-3, with D perhaps TRBD1 (6 bases). Germline V gives CDR1 MNHEY, CDR2 SVGEGT. V lost 4 bases and J lost 2, with 7 bases in between. The CDR3 runs to 13 residues.

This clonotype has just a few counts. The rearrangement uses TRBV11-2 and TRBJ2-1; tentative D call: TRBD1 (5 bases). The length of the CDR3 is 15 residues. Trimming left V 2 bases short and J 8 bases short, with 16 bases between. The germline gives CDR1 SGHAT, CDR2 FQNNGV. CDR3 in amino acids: CASSLSRPARDEQFF. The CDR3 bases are TGTGCCAGCAGCTTAAGTCGGCCAGCCAGGGATGAGCAGTTCTTC. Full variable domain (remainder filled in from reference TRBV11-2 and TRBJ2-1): EAGVAQSPRYKIIEKRQSVAFWCNPISGHATLYWYQQILGQGPKLLIQFQNNGVVDDSQLPKDRFSAERLKGVDSTLKIQPAKLEDSAVYLCASSLSRPARDEQFFGPGTRLTVL.